What follows are 20 T cell receptor beta chains derived from one specimen sequenced in a study of blood T cell repertoires in COVID-19. Assay used: immunoSEQ multiplex PCR; TCRdb lists only in-frame clones, some missing. The sample shows about 470,000 clones, roughly 87% of them seen only once. The sample comprised PBMCs or T cells enriched from blood (not recorded which). The receptors shown here come from a woman aged 18-30 years who had recovered from COVID-19.

The chain recombines TRBV9 with TRBJ1-6, with TRBD1 identical over 8 bases. CDR3 size: 18 residues. CDR1 SGDLS and CDR2 YYNGEE come from the germline V gene. J was trimmed by 3 bases and V by 4 bases; bases with no gene match: 12. The CDR3 is CASSPDDQGAVYNSPLHF. CDR3 sequence (DNA): TGTGCCAGCAGCCCGGACGATCAGGGGGCTGTCTATAATTCACCCCTCCACTTT. Variable domain in full (rest from reference TRBV9 and TRBJ1-6): DSGVTQTPKHLITATGQRVTLRCSPRSGDLSVYWYQQSLDQGLQFLIQYYNGEERAKGNILERFSAQQFPDLHSELNLSSLELGDSALYFCASSPDDQGAVYNSPLHFGNGTRLTVT.

The rearrangement uses TRBV6-5 and TRBJ2-7, with 9 bases lining up with TRBD1. The CDR3 is 15 residues long. Trimming took 5 bases from V and 1 from J; bases not matched to a gene: 6. Germline V gene lookup returns CDR1 MNHEY and CDR2 SVGAGI. The chain's CDR3 is CASSLGQGISYEQYF. Written as DNA, the CDR3 is TGTGCCAGCAGTCTGGGACAGGGAATATCCTACGAGCAGTACTTC.

This clone was picked up one time. The genes are TRBV10-3 and TRBJ2-3; D may be TRBD2 (6 bases). Trimming took 6 bases from V and 7 from J, leaving 17 bases between them. The CDR3 consists of 14 residues. The V gene's germline CDR1 is ENHRY and CDR2 SYGVKD. CDR3 sequence: CAIRPIGRENTQYF. Written as DNA, the CDR3 is TGTGCCATCAGACCAATAGGCCGGGAGAATACGCAGTATTTT.

The V and J genes are TRBV7-2 and TRBJ2-3, with 7 bases fitting TRBD2. The V and J ends lost 0 bases and 1 base, in that order; junction bases with no gene match: 4. This CDR3 contains 16 residues. Per germline, CDR1 SGHTA and CDR2 FQGNSA. The CDR3 DNA reads TGTGCCAGCAGCTTAGCCAGCGGGGTGGGCACAGATACGCAGTATTTT. It specifies CASSLASGVGTDTQYF.

This sequence joins TRBV7-2 and TRBJ1-3, with D hard to call. Germline CDR1 is SGHTA and CDR2 is FQGNSA. V was pared by 5 bases and J by 6 bases, with 14 bases between. The CDR3 consists of 14 residues. In nucleotides, the CDR3 is TGTGCCAGCAGCGTAACGAGGGATCAAAACACCATATATTTT. Translation: CASSVTRDQNTIYF.

The V call is TRBV30, the J call TRBJ1-6; no definite D call. Trimming removed 3 bases from V and 3 bases from J, with 9 bases in between. CDR3 length: 14 amino acids. Germline loops: CDR1 GTSNPN, CDR2 SVGIG (reference sequence). CDR3 amino acids: CAWSHGDYNSPLHF. For the CDR3, the DNA is TGTGCCTGGAGCCACGGGGACTATAATTCACCCCTCCACTTT.

The chain recombines TRBV7-9 with TRBJ1-2, with D unresolved. The CDR3 contains 13 residues. Germline CDR1 is SEHNR and CDR2 is FQNEAQ (reference sequence). The V gene lost 3 bases and the J gene lost 3 bases, with 8 bases spanning the gap. The CDR3 DNA reads as TGTGCCAGCAGCTTGCTCGGTGACTATGGCTACACCTTC. Its translation is CASSLLGDYGYTF. Together with reference TRBV7-9 and TRBJ1-2, the CDR3 gives the full variable domain: DTGVSQNPRHKITKRGQNVTFRCDPISEHNRLYWYRQTLGQGPEFLTYFQNEAQLEKSRLLSDRFSAERPKGSFSTLEIQRTEQGDSAMYLCASSLLGDYGYTFGSGTRLTVV.

This chain uses TRBV2 with TRBJ2-7, with a weak D call TRBD2 (6 bases). The CDR3 length is 13 residues. The V end was cut by 4 bases, the J end by 3 bases, with 10 bases between. Germline-derived CDR1 and CDR2 are SNHLY and FYNNEI. The chain's CDR3 is CASSGTGVYEQYF. The CDR3 DNA reads as TGTGCCAGCAGTGGAACGGGGGTCTACGAGCAGTACTTC.

The chain has TRBV3-1 (or the pseudogene TRBV3-2) and TRBJ1-6, with 8 bases that match TRBD1. V trimming: 4 bases; J trimming: 3 bases; junction bases outside the gene matches: 5. This CDR3 region has 16 residues. The germline gives CDR1 LGHDT, CDR2 YNNKEL (reference sequence). CDR3 nucleotide sequence: TGTGCCAGCAGCCGGGGACAGGCCCTCTATAATTCACCCCTCCACTTT. Protein product: CASSRGQALYNSPLHF.

This clone has a single count. V is TRBV28 and J is TRBJ1-2; 8 bases match TRBD1. V dropped 11 bases and J dropped 8; count of bases not matched to a gene: 13. Germline CDR1 is MDHEN and CDR2 is SYDVKM. CDR3 size: 13 residues. CDR3 amino acids: CASTSTGDGGYTF. As DNA, the CDR3 is TGTGCCTCCACTTCGACAGGGGATGGGGGCTACACCTTC.

The chain has TRBV7-9 and TRBJ1-1; the D is unclear. This CDR3 region has 16 residues. Looked up from germline, CDR1 is SEHNR and CDR2 is FQNEAQ (reference sequence). V was cut by 1 base and J by 3 bases, with 15 bases left in between. The CDR3 coding sequence is TGTGCCAGCAGCTTAGACGGCATGATAGCGGACACTGAAGCTTTCTTT. It yields the protein CASSLDGMIADTEAFF.

The J gene is TRBJ2-2, the V gene TRBV12-5, with 7 bases matching TRBD2. V lost 5 bases, J lost 3 bases, and 6 bases stayed unmatched. Looked up from germline, CDR1 is LGHNT and CDR2 is FRNRAP. The CDR3 covers 15 residues. In nucleotides, the CDR3 is TGTGCTAGTGGTATCAGACTAGCCGACACCGGGGAGCTGTTTTTT. Translation: CASGIRLADTGELFF.

The V gene is TRBV4-2, the J gene TRBJ2-1; 8 positions agree with TRBD2. CDR3 length: 15 residues. In germline, CDR1 is LGHNA, CDR2 YNFKEQ. V dropped 0 bases and J dropped 9; count of bases not matched to a gene: 7. In DNA, the CDR3 is TGTGCCAGCAGCCAAGAGACGGGGGGGGAGGTTGAGCAGTTCTTC. Encoded protein: CASSQETGGEVEQFF.

The genes are TRBV30 and TRBJ2-2; 8 positions match TRBD2. The CDR3 has 14 amino acids. The germline V gene encodes CDR1 GTSNPN and CDR2 SVGIG (reference sequence). V lost 3 bases to trimming and J lost 0 bases; unmatched junction nucleotides: 0. Written as DNA, the CDR3 is TGTGCCTGGAGGGGACTAGCGAACACCGGGGAGCTGTTTTTT. Residues: CAWRGLANTGELFF.

The CDR3 sequence is CASSLAWATGANVLTF. Here the CDR3 DNA reads TGCGCCAGCAGCTTGGCCTGGGCAACCGGGGCCAACGTCCTGACTTTC. The chain uses TRBV5-1 and TRBJ2-6, with D unclear. Trimming pared 0 bases from V and 4 bases from J, leaving 11 bases between. The CDR3 has 16 residues. CDR1 is SGHRS, CDR2 YFSETQ, per germline.

The rearrangement joins TRBV2 to TRBJ1-5, with D unresolved. Germline-derived CDR1 and CDR2 are SNHLY and FYNNEI. This CDR3 has 12 amino acids. V lost 6 bases and J 6 bases, leaving 9 bases between the germline ends. The CDR3 loop reads CASRKAGQPQHF. The DNA of the CDR3 is TGTGCCAGCAGAAAGGCGGGTCAGCCCCAGCATTTT.

This clone appeared once. The chain uses TRBV5-4 and TRBJ2-7, with D perhaps matching TRBD2 (6 bases). The germline V gene encodes CDR1 SGHNT and CDR2 YYREEE (reference sequence). The CDR3 consists of 14 residues. Trimming took off 2 bases at V and 3 bases at J, with 12 bases between the two ends. The CDR3 DNA follows: TGTGCCAGCAGCTTCCGGGACGGGGGCTACGAGCAGTACTTC. Its translation is CASSFRDGGYEQYF.

This chain links TRBV14 with TRBJ1-2; 10 bases line up with TRBD1. CDR1 is SGHDN, CDR2 FVKESK, per germline. The CDR3 length is 16 residues. V lost 0 bases to trimming and J lost 4 bases; unmatched junction nucleotides: 5. The CDR3 DNA sequence: TGTGCCAGCAGCCAAGATCTCGGGACAGGGGTCTATGGCTACACCTTC. Translation gives CASSQDLGTGVYGYTF.

The chain joins TRBV5-1 to TRBJ1-4, with D maybe TRBD1 (5 bases). The CDR3 runs 15 residues. CDR1 SGHRS and CDR2 YFSETQ come from the germline V gene. V was shortened by 1 base and J by 8 bases, with 15 bases between the two germline ends. The CDR3 sequence: CASSLLQGTREKLFF. The DNA of the CDR3 is TGCGCCAGCAGCTTGTTGCAGGGAACAAGGGAAAAACTGTTTTTT. Looking up the rest from reference TRBV5-1 and TRBJ1-4 gives the full variable domain: KAGVTQTPRYLIKTRGQQVTLSCSPISGHRSVSWYQQTPGQGLQFLFEYFSETQRNKGNFPGRFSGRQFSNSRSEMNVSTLELGDSALYLCASSLLQGTREKLFFGSGTQLSVL.

CDR3 amino acids: CASSSLGGSGNTIYF. The CDR3 DNA reads TGTGCCAGCAGTTCCTTGGGAGGGTCTGGAAACACCATATATTTT. The genes are TRBV6-5 and TRBJ1-3; D unclear. Trimming shortened V by 4 bases and J by 1 base, and 11 bases separated the two germline ends. Germline CDR1 MNHEY, CDR2 SVGAGI. CDR3 length: 15 amino acids.